The sequence of this T cell receptor (beta chain) was determined in a study of beta chain features in type 1 diabetes. This CDR3 is built from 15 residues. V lost 4 bases and J lost 0; bases outside the gene matches: 3. Germline CDR1 is SGHTA and CDR2 is FQGTGA. Isolated RNA was reverse transcribed in full, so expressed TCRB transcripts were sequenced. Using immunoSEQ multiplex PCR, the repertoire was profiled, and TCRdb retains in-frame clones only, with some absent. The sample yields a few hundred thousand clones, approximately 14% seen once. Sequenced sample: naive CD4+ T cells from blood. The rearrangement links TRBV7-3 to TRBJ2-1, with 7 bases lining up with TRBD1. This clonotype originated in a man aged 30 to 45 in good health. The CDR3 here is CASSSQGSSYNEQFF. CDR3 DNA sequence: TGTGCCAGCAGCTCACAGGGGAGCTCCTACAATGAGCAGTTCTTC.